The 8 T cell receptor beta chains in this list originate from one sample, sequenced in a study of blood T cell repertoires in COVID-19. TCRdb's table, derived via immunoSEQ multiplex PCR, lists solely in-frame clones and lacks some. The sample contains approximately 220,000 clones, around 91% of which appear only once. Sequencing used PBMCs or T cells enriched from blood (not recorded which). The receptor source for this set is a woman younger than 30 in a cohort exposed to, infected with or recovered from COVID-19 (not recorded which).

The gene calls are TRBV7-9 and TRBJ1-4; TRBD1 matches 9 bases. This CDR3 spans 14 amino acids. V lost 6 bases to trimming and J lost 10 bases; unmatched junction nucleotides: 9. Germline values: CDR1 SEHNR, CDR2 FQNEAQ (reference sequence). CDR3 sequence (DNA): TGTGCCAGCAGTAAAGACAGGGGGAACCGAAAACTGTTTTTT. Translation: CASSKDRGNRKLFF.

The table lists this clone with a count of one. The chain uses TRBV5-1 and TRBJ2-1, with 9 bases identical to TRBD2. The germline CDR1 and CDR2 sequences are SGHRS and YFSETQ. V lost 0 bases and J lost 7; bases outside the gene matches: 8. This CDR3 comprises 16 residues. DNA for the CDR3: TGCGCCAGCAGCTTGGTTGGCGGGGGGGCTGATAATGAGCAGTTCTTC. Amino acid sequence: CASSLVGGGADNEQFF.

J is TRBJ1-5 and V is TRBV6-5; 10 bases line up with TRBD1. Losses at the gene ends were 7 bases for V and 7 bases for J; bases not matched to a gene: 4. The CDR3 runs 13 residues. CDR1 and CDR2 from the germline V gene are MNHEY and SVGAGI. The CDR3 is CASTRDRGQPQHF. The CDR3 bases are TGTGCCAGCACCCGGGACAGGGGACAGCCCCAGCATTTT.

The genes are TRBV5-1 and TRBJ2-3; D is undetermined. V was trimmed by 0 bases and J by 6 bases, leaving 11 bases between them. The CDR3 runs to 14 residues. The V gene's germline CDR1 is SGHRS and CDR2 YFSETQ. Here the CDR3 reads CASSLAQDGDTQYF. CDR3 DNA sequence: TGCGCCAGCAGCTTGGCTCAGGATGGGGATACGCAGTATTTT.

This chain uses TRBV27 with TRBJ1-6; D is uncertain. The ends were cut back, 3 bases at V and 0 bases at J, with 9 bases in the middle. The germline V gene encodes CDR1 MNHEY and CDR2 SMNVEV (reference sequence). The CDR3 has 16 amino acids. As DNA, the CDR3 is TGTGCCAGCAGTTTGTTCGGGAGCTCCTATAATTCACCCCTCCACTTT. It is translated as CASSLFGSSYNSPLHF.

V usage is TRBV21-1 and J usage is TRBJ2-1; the tabulated D call, TRBD1, remains unverified against the DNA. TRBV21-1 is noted as a pseudogene. The CDR3 contains 19 residues. The CDR3 DNA reads TGTGCCAGCAGCAGGGGCTTAGGGGTTCCCCCCCCCTCCTACAATGAGCAGTTCTTC. The encoded protein is CASSRGLGVPPPSYNEQFF.

The chain carries TRBV5-1 and TRBJ2-5; 8 nucleotides align to TRBD1. The junction had 8 bases not matched to a gene; V was cut back by 0 bases and J by 4 bases. The CDR3 is 16 amino acids. Germline lookup yields CDR1 SGHRS and CDR2 YFSETQ. The CDR3 nucleotides are TGCGCCAGCAGCTTGGGCACAGGGGGATTAGGAGAGACCCAGTACTTC. Translated, it gives CASSLGTGGLGETQYF.

This chain uses TRBV4-2 with TRBJ1-5, with 9 bases matching TRBD1. The germline CDR1 and CDR2 sequences are LGHNA and YNFKEQ. The CDR3 spans 15 residues. V dropped 5 bases and J dropped 3; count of bases not matched to a gene: 5. Written as DNA, the CDR3 is TGTGCCAGCAGCGCAACAGGGGGCCCCAATCAGCCCCAGCATTTT. This gives the protein CASSATGGPNQPQHF.